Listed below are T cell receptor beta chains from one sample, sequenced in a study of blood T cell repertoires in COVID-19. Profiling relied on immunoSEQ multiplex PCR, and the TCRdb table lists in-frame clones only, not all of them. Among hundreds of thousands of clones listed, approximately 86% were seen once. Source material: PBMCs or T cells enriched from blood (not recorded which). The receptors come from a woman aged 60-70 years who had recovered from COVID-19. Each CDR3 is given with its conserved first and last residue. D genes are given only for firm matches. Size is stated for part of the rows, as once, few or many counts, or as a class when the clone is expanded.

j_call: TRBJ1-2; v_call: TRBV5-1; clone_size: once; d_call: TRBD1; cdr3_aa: CASSHTGTGAGYTF; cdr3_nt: TGCGCCAGCAGCCACACCGGGACAGGGGCTGGCTACACCTTC
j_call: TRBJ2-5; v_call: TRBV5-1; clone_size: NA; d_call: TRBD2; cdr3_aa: CASSLEASGGAETQYF; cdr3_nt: TGCGCCAGCAGCTTGGAGGCTAGCGGGGGGGCGGAGACCCAGTACTTC
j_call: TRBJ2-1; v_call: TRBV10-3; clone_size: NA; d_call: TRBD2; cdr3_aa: CAIKLAAAYNEQFF; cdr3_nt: TGTGCCATCAAACTAGCGGCTGCCTACAATGAGCAGTTCTTC
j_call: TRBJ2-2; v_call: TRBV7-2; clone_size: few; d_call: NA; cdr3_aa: CASSLDGRRANTGELFF; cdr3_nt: TGTGCCAGCAGCTTAGATGGGCGCCGAGCGAACACCGGGGAGCTGTTTTTT
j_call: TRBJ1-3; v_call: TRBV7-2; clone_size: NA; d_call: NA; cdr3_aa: CASSLTGPRNTIYF; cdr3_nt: TGTGCCAGCAGCTTGACAGGCCCAAGAAACACCATATATTTT
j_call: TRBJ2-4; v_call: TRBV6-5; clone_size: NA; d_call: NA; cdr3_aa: CASSYSGPQNIQYF; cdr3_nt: TGTGCCAGCAGTTACTCGGGGCCGCAAAACATTCAGTACTTC
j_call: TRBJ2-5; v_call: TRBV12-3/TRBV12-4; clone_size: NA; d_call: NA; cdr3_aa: CASSGSAQETQYF; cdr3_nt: TGTGCCAGTTCAGGGTCGGCCCAGGAGACCCAGTACTTC
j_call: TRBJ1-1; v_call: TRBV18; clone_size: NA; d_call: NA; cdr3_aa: CASSPREAMNTEAFF; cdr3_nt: TGTGCCAGCTCACCCAGGGAGGCCATGAACACTGAAGCTTTCTTT
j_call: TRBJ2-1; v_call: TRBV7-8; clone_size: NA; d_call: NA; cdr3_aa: CASSSRQAYNEQFF; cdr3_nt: TGTGCCAGCAGCTCCCGACAGGCCTACAATGAGCAGTTCTTC
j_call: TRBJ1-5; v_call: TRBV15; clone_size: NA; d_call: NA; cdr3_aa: CATSSGGYNQPQHF; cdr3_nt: TGTGCCACCAGCAGCGGGGGATACAATCAGCCCCAGCATTTT
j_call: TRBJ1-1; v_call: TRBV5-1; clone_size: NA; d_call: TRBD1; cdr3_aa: CASSPDRGRPTEAFF; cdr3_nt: TGCGCCAGCAGCCCGGACAGGGGGCGTCCCACTGAAGCTTTCTTT
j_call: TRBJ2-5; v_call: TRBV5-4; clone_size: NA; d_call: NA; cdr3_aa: CASSLAGQRGGETQYF; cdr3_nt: TGTGCCAGCAGCCTAGCCGGACAGCGGGGCGGAGAGACCCAGTACTTC
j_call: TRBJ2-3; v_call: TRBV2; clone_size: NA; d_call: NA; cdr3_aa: CASSQEGASTDTQYF; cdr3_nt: TGTGCCAGCAGCCAGGAGGGGGCCAGCACAGATACGCAGTATTTT
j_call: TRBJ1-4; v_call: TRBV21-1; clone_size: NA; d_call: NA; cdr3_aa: CASSKGAQGDEKLFF; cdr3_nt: TGTGCCAGCAGCAAAGGAGCACAGGGAGATGAAAAACTGTTTTTT
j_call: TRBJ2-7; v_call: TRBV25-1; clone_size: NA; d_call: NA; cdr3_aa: CASSGGTGREYF; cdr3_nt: TGTGCCAGCAGCGGCGGGACCGGGCGGGAGTACTTC
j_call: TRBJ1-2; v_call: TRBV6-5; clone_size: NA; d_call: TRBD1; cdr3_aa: CASSPRWDSYGYTF; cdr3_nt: TGTGCCAGCAGCCCCAGGTGGGACAGCTATGGCTACACCTTC
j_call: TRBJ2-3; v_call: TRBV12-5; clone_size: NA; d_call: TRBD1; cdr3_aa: CASGWNKGQGGTDTQYF; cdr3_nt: TGTGCTAGTGGTTGGAACAAAGGACAGGGGGGCACAGATACGCAGTATTTT
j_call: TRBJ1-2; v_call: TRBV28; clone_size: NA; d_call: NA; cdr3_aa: CALLGGSYGYTF; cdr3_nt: TGTGCCCTCTTAGGCGGAAGCTATGGCTACACCTTC
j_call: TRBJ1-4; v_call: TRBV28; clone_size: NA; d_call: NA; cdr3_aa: CASSFQGINEKLFF; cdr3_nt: TGTGCCAGCAGTTTTCAGGGAATAAATGAAAAACTGTTTTTT
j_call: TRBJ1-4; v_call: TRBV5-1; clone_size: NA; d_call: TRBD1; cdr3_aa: CASSSGQGGTTNEKLFF; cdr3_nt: TGCGCCAGCAGCTCCGGACAGGGGGGTACAACTAATGAAAAACTGTTTTTT
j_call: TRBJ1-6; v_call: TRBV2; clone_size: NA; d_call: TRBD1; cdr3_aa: CASSAQGAYNSPLHF; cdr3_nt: TGTGCCAGCAGTGCCCAGGGGGCTTACAATTCACCCCTCCACTTT
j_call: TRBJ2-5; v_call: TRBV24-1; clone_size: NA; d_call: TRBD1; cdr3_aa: CATSAPGQSYQETQYF; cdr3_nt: TGTGCCACCAGTGCACCGGGACAGTCGTACCAAGAGACCCAGTACTTC
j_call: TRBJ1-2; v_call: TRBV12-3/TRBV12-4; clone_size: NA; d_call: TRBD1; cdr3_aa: CASSGTGDYGYTF; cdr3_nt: TGTGCCAGCAGTGGGACAGGCGACTATGGCTACACCTTC
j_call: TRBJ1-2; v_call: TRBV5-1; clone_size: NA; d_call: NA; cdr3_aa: CASSLVGANYGYTF; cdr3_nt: TGCGCCAGCAGCTTGGTCGGAGCTAACTATGGCTACACCTTC
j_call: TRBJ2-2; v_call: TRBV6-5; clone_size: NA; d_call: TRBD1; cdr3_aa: CASSSQGASGELFF; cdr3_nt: TGTGCCAGCAGTTCCCAGGGGGCGTCCGGGGAGCTGTTTTTT
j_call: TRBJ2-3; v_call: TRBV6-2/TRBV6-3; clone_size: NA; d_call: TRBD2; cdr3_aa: CASSPGTSGGSDTQYF; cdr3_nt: TGTGCCAGCAGCCCTGGGACTAGCGGGGGATCAGATACGCAGTATTTT
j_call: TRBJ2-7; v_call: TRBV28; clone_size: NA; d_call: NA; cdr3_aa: CASSRGGTTSYEQYF; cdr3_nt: TGTGCCAGCAGCCGAGGGGGGACTACCTCCTACGAGCAGTACTTC
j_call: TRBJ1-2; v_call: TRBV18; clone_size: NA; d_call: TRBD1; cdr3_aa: CASSPPGTGAYGYTF; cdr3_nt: TGTGCCAGCTCACCACCAGGGACAGGGGCTTATGGCTACACCTTC
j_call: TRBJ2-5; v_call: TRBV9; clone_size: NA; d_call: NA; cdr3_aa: CASSVAAGRETQYF; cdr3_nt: TGTGCCAGCAGCGTCGCGGCAGGGCGAGAGACCCAGTACTTC
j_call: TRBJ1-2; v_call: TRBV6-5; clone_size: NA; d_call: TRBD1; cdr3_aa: CASRTQGLGSYGYTF; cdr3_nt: TGTGCCAGCAGGACACAGGGGTTGGGTAGCTATGGCTACACCTTC
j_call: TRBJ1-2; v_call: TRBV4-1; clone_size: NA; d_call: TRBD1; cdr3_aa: CASRPVFNDRGSYTF; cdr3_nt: TGCGCCAGCAGGCCCGTCTTTAACGACAGGGGTAGCTACACCTTC
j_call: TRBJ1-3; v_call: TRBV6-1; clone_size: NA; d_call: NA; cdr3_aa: CASSEAPISGNTIYF; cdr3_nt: TGTGCCAGCAGTGAAGCCCCAATCTCTGGAAACACCATATATTTT
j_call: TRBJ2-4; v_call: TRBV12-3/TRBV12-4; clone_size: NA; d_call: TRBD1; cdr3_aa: CASSPTGNIQYF; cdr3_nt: TGTGCCAGCAGCCCGACAGGGAACATTCAGTACTTC
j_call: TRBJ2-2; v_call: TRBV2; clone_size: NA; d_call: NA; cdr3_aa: CASSDSFRGVRLFF; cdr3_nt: TGTGCCAGCAGTGACTCATTCAGGGGTGTTCGGCTGTTTTTT